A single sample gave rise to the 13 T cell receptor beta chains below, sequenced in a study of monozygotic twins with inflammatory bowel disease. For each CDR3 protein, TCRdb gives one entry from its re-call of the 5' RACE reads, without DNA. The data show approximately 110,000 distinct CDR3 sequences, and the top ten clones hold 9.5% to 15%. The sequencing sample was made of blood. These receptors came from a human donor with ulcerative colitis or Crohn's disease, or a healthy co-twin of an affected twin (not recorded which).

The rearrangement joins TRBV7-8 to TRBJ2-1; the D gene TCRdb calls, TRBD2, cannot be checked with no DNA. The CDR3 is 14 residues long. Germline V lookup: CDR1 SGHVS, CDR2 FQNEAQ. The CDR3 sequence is CASSSREGYNEQFF.

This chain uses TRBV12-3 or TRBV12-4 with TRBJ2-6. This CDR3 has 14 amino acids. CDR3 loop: CASSSFSGANVLTF.

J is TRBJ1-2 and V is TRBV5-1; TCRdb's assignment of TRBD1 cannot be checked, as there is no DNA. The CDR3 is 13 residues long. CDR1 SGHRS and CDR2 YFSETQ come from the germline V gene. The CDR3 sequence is CASSPSGNYGYTF.

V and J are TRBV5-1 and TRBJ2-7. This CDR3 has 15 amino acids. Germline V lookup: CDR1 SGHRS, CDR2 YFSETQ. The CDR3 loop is CASTELGGSSYEQYF. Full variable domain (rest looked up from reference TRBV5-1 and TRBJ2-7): KAGVTQTPRYLIKTRGQQVTLSCSPISGHRSVSWYQQTPGQGLQFLFEYFSETQRNKGNFPGRFSGRQFSNSRSEMNVSTLELGDSALYLCASTELGGSSYEQYFGPGTRLTVT.

The CDR3: CASSQHGDLRVDTEAFF. The chain combines TRBV4-1 with TRBJ1-1; TCRdb's D gene call, TRBD1, goes unchecked for lack of DNA. CDR1 is MGHRA and CDR2 is YSYEKL in the germline V gene. This CDR3 is 17 amino acids long.

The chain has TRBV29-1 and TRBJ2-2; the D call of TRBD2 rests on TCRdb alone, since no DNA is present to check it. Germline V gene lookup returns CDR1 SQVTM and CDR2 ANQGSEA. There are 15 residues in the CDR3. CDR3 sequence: CSAGTSGGDTGELSF.

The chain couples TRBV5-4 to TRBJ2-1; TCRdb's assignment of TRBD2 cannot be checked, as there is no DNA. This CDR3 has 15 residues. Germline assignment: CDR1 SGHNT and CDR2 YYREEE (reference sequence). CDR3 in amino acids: CASSLWLAGHNEQFF.

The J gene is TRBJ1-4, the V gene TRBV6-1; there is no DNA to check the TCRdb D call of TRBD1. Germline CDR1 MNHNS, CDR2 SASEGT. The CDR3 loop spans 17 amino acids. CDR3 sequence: CASSEAVGTGPNEKLFF.

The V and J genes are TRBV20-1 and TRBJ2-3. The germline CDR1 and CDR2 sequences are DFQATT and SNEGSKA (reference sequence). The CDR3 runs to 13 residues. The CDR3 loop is CSASFALQDTQYF.

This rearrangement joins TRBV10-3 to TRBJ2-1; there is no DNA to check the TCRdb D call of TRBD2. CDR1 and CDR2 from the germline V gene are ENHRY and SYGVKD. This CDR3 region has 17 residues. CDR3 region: CAISGTSGAYSYNEQFF.

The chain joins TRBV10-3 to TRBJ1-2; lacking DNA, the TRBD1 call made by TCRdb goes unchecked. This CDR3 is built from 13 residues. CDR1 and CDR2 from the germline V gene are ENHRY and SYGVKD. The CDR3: CAISEGQSYGYTF.

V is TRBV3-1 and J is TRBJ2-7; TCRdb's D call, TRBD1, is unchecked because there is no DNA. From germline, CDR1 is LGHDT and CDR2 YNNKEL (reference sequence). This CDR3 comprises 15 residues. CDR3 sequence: CASSREGGQGYEQYF.

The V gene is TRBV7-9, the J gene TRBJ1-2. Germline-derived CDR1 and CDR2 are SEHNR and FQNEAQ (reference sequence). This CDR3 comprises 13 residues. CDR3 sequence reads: CASSLAAFYGYTF. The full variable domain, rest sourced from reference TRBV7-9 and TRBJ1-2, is DTGVSQNPRHKITKRGQNVTFRCDPISEHNRLYWYRQTLGQGPEFLTYFQNEAQLEKSRLLSDRFSAERPKGSFSTLEIQRTEQGDSAMYLCASSLAAFYGYTFGSGTRLTVV.